The 23 T cell receptor beta chains reported below all come from one sample, sequenced in a study of CD8 T cells in ankylosing spondylitis. TCRdb analysed the 5' RACE reads with MiXCR anew, one entry per CDR3 protein. The table lists 150,000 to 200,000 distinct CDR3 sequences, 11% of them singletons. Sequenced: blood, either unsorted or a sorted T cell fraction (not recorded which). The origin of the receptors is a male donor with ankylosing spondylitis or in good health (not recorded which).

This clonotype was counted many times. The chain couples TRBV20-1 to TRBJ1-6; tentative D call: TRBD1 (5 bases). The germline gives CDR1 DFQATT, CDR2 SNEGSKA (reference sequence). Deletions cut 3 bases from V and 4 bases from J, with 13 bases between. CDR3 size: 15 residues. CDR3 nucleotide sequence: TGCAGTGCTAGTACAGGACCGGGTTATAATTCACCCCTCCACTTT. It is translated as CSASTGPGYNSPLHF.

V gene TRBV19 combines with J gene TRBJ2-1, with D tentatively TRBD1 (5 bases). Germline V CDR1 and CDR2: LNHDA, SQIVND (reference sequence). The V and J ends lost 5 bases and 10 bases respectively, with 21 bases between them. The CDR3 is 15 residues long. The CDR3 region is CASSYLRGTRREQFF. The CDR3 DNA reads TGTGCCAGTAGTTATTTAAGGGGAACCAGGCGGGAGCAGTTCTTC.

The table lists this clonotype with many counts. The rearrangement joins TRBV5-1 to TRBJ2-5; tentatively, D is TRBD1 (5 bases). Trimming left V 4 bases short and J 2 bases short, with 18 bases between. CDR3 length equals 16 residues. Germline V gene data show CDR1 as SGHRS and CDR2 as YFSETQ. The CDR3 region is CASSPTGNFNQETQYF. The CDR3 region has the DNA TGCGCCAGCAGCCCCACAGGTAACTTCAATCAAGAGACCCAGTACTTC.

This clonotype was seen a few times. This chain joins TRBV30 and TRBJ2-7; TRBD1 aligns across 8 bases. Trimming took 0 bases from V and 12 from J; bases not matched to a gene: 10. CDR3 size: 13 residues. Per the germline V gene, CDR1 is GTSNPN and CDR2 is SVGIG (reference sequence). In nucleotides, the CDR3 is TGTGCCTGGAGTGTGCAGGGGGCGAACCTTGCGTACTTC. Translated: CAWSVQGANLAYF.

This clonotype was seen a handful of times. The V gene is TRBV29-1, the J gene TRBJ2-7; TRBD1 is a possible D gene (6 bases). Germline V gene lookup returns CDR1 SQVTM and CDR2 ANQGSEA. V was clipped by 3 bases and J by 4 bases, with 19 bases between them. This CDR3 is 15 amino acids long. The CDR3 nucleotides are TGCAGCGTTGAGACCCGCGGCAGGGGTCAATACGAGCAGTACTTC. Translated, it gives CSVETRGRGQYEQYF.

This clonotype was counted many times. The genes are TRBV12-3 or TRBV12-4 and TRBJ1-1, with 10 bases lining up with TRBD1. V was clipped by 5 bases and J by 3 bases; unmatched bases: 9. This CDR3 contains 16 residues. CDR3 amino acids: CASSISTGGAHTEAFF. In nucleotides, the CDR3 is TGTGCCAGCAGTATATCGACAGGGGGCGCGCACACTGAAGCTTTCTTT.

This chain joins TRBV7-9 and TRBJ2-1; 10 bases agree with TRBD2. Germline-derived CDR1 and CDR2 are SEHNR and FQNEAQ (reference sequence). This CDR3 has 17 amino acids. Trimming removed 5 bases from V and 0 bases from J; junction bases left unmatched: 7. CDR3: CASSRSAGGVSYNEQFF. The CDR3 coding sequence is TGTGCCAGCAGCCGTTCAGCGGGAGGGGTCTCCTACAATGAGCAGTTCTTC.

This clonotype was counted ten times or more. J is TRBJ1-5 and V is TRBV18; 7 bases align to TRBD1. V was clipped by 3 bases and J by 6 bases; unmatched bases: 5. Germline V gene sequence: CDR1 KGHSH, CDR2 LQKENI. The length of the CDR3 is 14 residues. As DNA, the CDR3 is TGTGCCAGCTCACCGGAGGGGGCTGGTCAGCCCCAGCATTTT. This encodes CASSPEGAGQPQHF.

In its sample, this clonotype was seen many times. V gene TRBV29-1 combines with J gene TRBJ2-5; TRBD2 aligns across 13 bases. CDR3 length: 16 residues. Germline V gives CDR1 SQVTM, CDR2 ANQGSEA. Germline trimming cut 4 bases from V and 4 bases from J; bases unmatched to any gene: 9. CDR3 loop: CSVAGLAGFEGETQYF. In DNA, the CDR3 is TGCAGCGTTGCGGGACTAGCGGGGTTCGAGGGAGAGACCCAGTACTTC.

The chain carries TRBV5-1 and TRBJ1-1; 9 nucleotides line up with TRBD1. Trimming cost V 0 bases and J 5 bases; bases outside gene matches: 2. Germline V gene lookup returns CDR1 SGHRS and CDR2 YFSETQ. The CDR3 totals 14 residues. CDR3 loop: CASSLEDRGTEAFF. The DNA of the CDR3 is TGCGCCAGCAGCTTGGAGGACAGGGGAACTGAAGCTTTCTTT.

In this sample, this clonotype turned up many times. This chain connects TRBV6-5 to TRBJ2-3, with a tentative D call TRBD2 (7 bases). V dropped 2 bases and J dropped 4 bases, with 19 bases sitting between them. Germline lookup yields CDR1 MNHEY and CDR2 SVGAGI. CDR3 length equals 17 residues. The CDR3: CASSYDGGQGAADTQYF. DNA for the CDR3: TGTGCCAGCAGTTACGACGGGGGGCAGGGAGCAGCAGATACGCAGTATTTT.

This clonotype was detected only a few times. The chain employs TRBV24-1 and TRBJ2-3; 7 positions match TRBD2. This CDR3 has 15 residues. CDR1 is KGHDR and CDR2 is SFDVKD in the germline V gene. V trimming: 9 bases; J trimming: 5 bases; junction bases outside the gene matches: 13. Here the CDR3 DNA reads TGTGCCACCCCCAGGACTAGAACGGTTCGAGATACGCAGTATTTT. As protein: CATPRTRTVRDTQYF.

The chain combines TRBV7-8 with TRBJ1-5; 7 bases map to TRBD1. The J segment lost 4 bases and the V segment lost 1 base, leaving 1 base of the junction unmatched. The CDR3 length is 14 residues. The germline V gene encodes CDR1 SGHVS and CDR2 FQNEAQ. The CDR3 DNA sequence: TGTGCCAGCAGCTTAGGGGACAGAAATCAGCCCCAGCATTTT. Amino acids: CASSLGDRNQPQHF.

At least ten counts were recorded for this clonotype. V usage is TRBV5-1 and J usage is TRBJ2-7; no reliable D call. V was pared by 3 bases and J by 3 bases, with 4 bases between. This CDR3 comprises 11 residues. CDR1 and CDR2 from the germline V gene are SGHRS and YFSETQ. The CDR3 region is CASSSGYEQYF. The CDR3, as DNA: TGCGCCAGCAGCTCGGGCTACGAGCAGTACTTC.

The chain has TRBV11-2 and TRBJ2-3; 11 nucleotides line up with TRBD2. In germline, CDR1 is SGHAT, CDR2 FQNNGV. This CDR3 is built from 18 residues. After removal of 4 bases from V and 3 bases from J, the junction contained 12 bases not matched to a gene. The CDR3 region has the DNA TGTGCCAGCAGCTGGGGGATCGGGACTAGCGGACCAACAGATACGCAGTATTTT. Its protein is CASSWGIGTSGPTDTQYF. Using reference TRBV11-2 and TRBJ2-3 for the parts outside the CDR3, the full variable domain is EAGVAQSPRYKIIEKRQSVAFWCNPISGHATLYWYQQILGQGPKLLIQFQNNGVVDDSQLPKDRFSAERLKGVDSTLKIQPAKLEDSAVYLCASSWGIGTSGPTDTQYFGPGTRLTVL.

To note about this clonotype: Germline is not matched at one junction end, which may reflect a read error. J is TRBJ2-2 and V is TRBV20-1, with TRBD2 identical over 13 bases. This CDR3 is built from 16 residues. Germline values: CDR1 DFQATT, CDR2 SNEGSKA (reference sequence). The CDR3 nucleotides are TGCAGTTCTAGGCCCCCCGGACTAGCGGGAGCCGGGGAGCTGTTTTTT. Translating it yields CSSRPPGLAGAGELFF.

In this sample, this clonotype turned up many times. V gene TRBV18 combines with J gene TRBJ2-1; tentatively, D is TRBD2 (5 bases). The germline gives CDR1 KGHSH, CDR2 LQKENI. V lost 3 bases, J lost 8 bases, and 8 bases lay in between. The CDR3 has 12 amino acids. The CDR3 region is CASSPSRDEQFF. CDR3 DNA: TGTGCCAGCTCACCGTCGCGGGATGAGCAGTTCTTC.

This clonotype was seen at least ten times. The CDR3 nucleotides are TGTGCCAGCAGCTTCTACGTCATGGAGGACAACACAGATACGCAGTATTTT. It is translated as CASSFYVMEDNTDTQYF. The genes are TRBV5-5 and TRBJ2-3; D may correspond to TRBD1 or TRBD2 (5 bases each). CDR1 is SGHKS, CDR2 YYEKEE, per germline (reference sequence). V was trimmed by 2 bases and J by 2 bases, leaving 18 bases between them. The CDR3 contains 17 residues. The variable domain in full, with the rest retrieved from reference TRBV5-5 and TRBJ2-3, is DAGVTQSPTHLIKTRGQQVTLRCSPISGHKSVSWYQQVLGQGPQFIFQYYEKEERGRGNFPDRFSARQFPNYSSELNVNALLLGDSALYLCASSFYVMEDNTDTQYFGPGTRLTVL.

The gene calls are TRBV12-3 or TRBV12-4 and TRBJ2-7, with D perhaps assigned TRBD1 or TRBD2 (6 bases each). The CDR3 spans 15 residues. The V end was cut by 3 bases, the J end by 3 bases, with 15 bases between. CDR3 DNA sequence: TGTGCCAGCAGTTTGGTGGGGGGCGCCCACTACGAGCAGTACTTC. It yields the protein CASSLVGGAHYEQYF.

In its sample, this clonotype was seen many times. The chain joins TRBV3-1 to TRBJ1-5, with a tentative D call TRBD1 (6 bases). The CDR3 extends over 16 amino acids. V lost 4 bases to trimming and J lost 7 bases, with 20 bases between them. Germline CDR1 LGHDT, CDR2 YNNKEL (reference sequence). CDR3 bases: TGTGCCAGCAGCCCCCAAATTGGGGGCCTGGGGCAGCCCCAGCATTTT. It is translated as CASSPQIGGLGQPQHF.

This clonotype was picked up a small number of times. The chain couples TRBV5-5 to TRBJ2-7, with D tentatively TRBD2 (6 bases). The V and J ends lost 2 bases and 5 bases respectively, with 14 bases between them. The CDR3 consists of 14 residues. Germline CDR1 reads SGHKS; CDR2 reads YYEKEE (reference sequence). The CDR3 DNA is TGTGCCAGCAGCTTTCGGGGCGGGACCGACGAGCAGTACTTC. Translation gives CASSFRGGTDEQYF.

In the case of this clonotype: This sequence may be a read error, since a much larger clone differs from it by one base. The rearrangement uses TRBV24-1 and TRBJ2-3; D not certain. The V gene's germline CDR1 is KGHDR and CDR2 SFDVKD. The CDR3 extends over 11 amino acids. The CDR3 region has the DNA TGTACCACCAGTGCTGGCGGTACGCAGTATTTT. Residues: CTTSAGGTQYF.

This clonotype was counted many times. The chain is built from TRBV5-5 and TRBJ2-7, with D possibly TRBD2 on 6 matching bases. Trimming shortened V by 0 bases and J by 0 bases, and 16 bases separated the two germline ends. The CDR3 has 17 residues. Germline CDR1 is SGHKS and CDR2 is YYEKEE (reference sequence). The CDR3 bases are TGTGCCAGCAGCTTGGCCAATGGGGACTCCAACTCCTACGAGCAGTACTTC. Translation gives CASSLANGDSNSYEQYF.